The source of this T cell receptor beta chain is a study of T cell responses to AZD1222 COVID-19 vaccine. Background on the study: Pooling was applied to second doses at about 4 or about 12 weeks. Study-wide findings and caveats: Baseline seropositives among AZD1222 recipients totaled only 5 to 7. Dominant CD4 TCR responses targeted spike regions 160-218 and 743-854. Most donors were white British and more were female, and clonal diversity was possibly underestimated.

Remarks on this clone: Its cognate antigen is unknown.

The data were produced by immunoSEQ multiplex PCR, yet TCRdb's version contains in-frame clones alone and is incomplete. The sample yields tens of thousands of clones, around 75% seen once. This CDR3 region has 17 residues. V lost 5 bases to trimming and J lost 7 bases, with 26 bases between them. The germline CDR1 and CDR2 sequences are SGHVS and FQNEAQ. Sample: peripheral blood, taken on day 0 of AZD1222 vaccination. This clonotype originated in an adult in good health. This chain links TRBV7-8 with TRBJ1-1; TRBD1 might be the D (5 bases). The CDR3 protein is CASSPSASGNRDGEAFF. CDR3 coding DNA: TGTGCCAGCAGCCCCTCAGCGAGCGGGAACCGGGACGGTGAAGCTTTCTTT.